This T cell receptor beta chain stems from a study of blood T cell repertoires in COVID-19. Background on the study: Sample material is recorded as cDNA or gDNA derived from T cells, B-cell-depleted T cells, or PBMCs.

Data came from immunoSEQ multiplex PCR; TCRdb stores just in-frame clones and leaves some out. Here the sample spans approximately 480,000 clones, around 87% being singletons. V was cut by 8 bases and J by 6 bases, with 26 bases left in between. This CDR3 has 16 residues. Germline CDR1 and CDR2: SQVTM and ANQGSEA. This clone was detected once. Sequenced: PBMCs or T cells enriched from blood (not recorded which). This chain uses TRBV29-1 with TRBJ2-1; no clear D. The origin of this receptor is a young woman who had recovered from COVID-19. The CDR3 loop reads CSYSPTLLGPGNEQFF. CDR3 nucleotide sequence: TGCAGCTACAGCCCCACTTTATTAGGTCCTGGCAATGAGCAGTTCTTC.